Listed below are T cell receptor beta chains from one sample, sequenced in a study of blood T cells in healthy people across ages. TCRdb independently ran MiXCR on the 5' RACE reads; one entry per CDR3 protein. This repertoire shows 700,000 to 800,000 distinct CDR3 sequences, approximately 39% found once; its top ten account for roughly 20%. Input material: blood. The receptors were gathered from a woman aged 55 to 70 in good health. CDR3s include the opening cysteine and the closing phenylalanine or tryptophan. D genes are given only for firm matches. Part of the rows lack a size; the others show once, few, many or a class for expanded clones.

D gene,J gene,clone size,V gene,CDR3 protein,CDR3 DNA
.,TRBJ1-6,.,TRBV6-6,CASSYSSSYNSPLHF,TGTGCCAGCAGTTACTCGAGCTCCTATAATTCACCCCTCCACTTT
TRBD2,TRBJ2-1,.,TRBV3-1,CASSQVALAGGHNEQFF,TGTGCCAGCAGCCAAGTTGCTCTAGCGGGGGGCCACAATGAGCAGTTCTTC
.,TRBJ1-1,.,TRBV6-6,CASSPTARGDTEAFF,TGTGCCAGCAGCCCTACCGCCCGAGGGGACACTGAAGCTTTCTTT
.,TRBJ2-7,.,TRBV20-1,CSASGGSYNEQYF,TGCAGTGCTAGTGGGGGATCCTACAATGAGCAGTACTTC
TRBD2,TRBJ2-1,.,TRBV10-3,CAISGSSGRGVNEQFF,TGTGCCATCAGTGGGTCTAGCGGGAGGGGGGTGAATGAGCAGTTCTTC
TRBD2,TRBJ2-7,few,TRBV18,CASSAGLAFYEQYF,TGTGCCAGCTCAGCGGGACTAGCGTTCTACGAGCAGTACTTC
.,TRBJ1-5,few,TRBV7-2,CASSLDGLTNQPQHF,TGTGCCAGCAGCTTAGACGGCCTAACAAATCAGCCCCAGCATTTT
.,TRBJ2-3,.,TRBV29-1,CSVQKSPTDTQYF,TGCAGCGTTCAAAAGAGCCCCACAGATACGCAGTATTTT
.,TRBJ2-3,.,TRBV21-1,CASSMGGLAKQYF,TGTGCCAGCAGCATGGGGGGGCTAGCCAAGCAGTATTTT
.,TRBJ2-7,few,TRBV19,CGGSYEQYF,TGTGGGGGATCCTACGAGCAGTACTTC
TRBD1,TRBJ2-3,.,TRBV25-1,CASSEDRVRTDTQYF,TGTGCCAGCAGTGAGGACAGGGTGAGGACAGATACGCAGTATTTT
.,TRBJ2-7,.,TRBV5-1,CARSLAGLSEQYF,TGCGCCCGCAGCTTGGCAGGGCTCTCCGAGCAGTACTTC
.,TRBJ2-7,.,TRBV19,CASSIWLAPRDEQYF,TGTGCCAGTAGTATTTGGCTAGCGCCTCGGGACGAGCAGTACTTC
TRBD1,TRBJ2-4,.,TRBV6-2/TRBV6-3,CASSYSSVVPGQVAKNIQYF,TGTGCCAGCAGTTACTCGTCCGTTGTTCCGGGACAGGTAGCCAAAAACATTCAGTACTTC
.,TRBJ2-5,.,TRBV12-3/TRBV12-4,CASSFSGTRYGQYF,TGTGCCAGCAGTTTCTCCGGGACGCGCTACGGGCAGTACTTC
.,TRBJ1-1,.,TRBV20-1,CSAFRQMNTEAFF,TGCAGTGCTTTCCGACAGATGAACACAGAAGCTTTCTTT
.,TRBJ2-5,.,TRBV6-2/TRBV6-3,CASSYWRGETQYF,TGTGCCAGCAGTTACTGGAGGGGGGAGACCCAGTACTTC
.,TRBJ2-3,.,TRBV5-1,CASHPQRNTDTQYF,TGCGCCAGCCACCCTCAGCGGAACACAGATACGCAGTATTTT
.,TRBJ2-5,.,TRBV21-1,CASNPTSGWQETQYF,TGTGCCAGCAATCCGACTAGCGGGTGGCAAGAGACCCAGTACTTC
.,TRBJ2-7,.,TRBV20-1,CSARSRGVTYEQYF,TGCAGTGCTAGGTCGAGGGGGGTGACCTACGAGCAGTACTTC
TRBD2,TRBJ2-3,.,TRBV7-3,CASSLSSGHADTQYF,TGTGCCAGCAGCTTATCTAGCGGCCACGCAGATACGCAGTATTTT
TRBD1,TRBJ2-7,.,TRBV6-5,CASTFGTGVSYEQYF,TGTGCCAGCACGTTCGGGACAGGCGTTTCCTACGAGCAGTACTTC
.,TRBJ2-3,.,TRBV27,CASKSDGKTQYF,TGTGCCAGCAAAAGTGACGGAAAAACGCAGTATTTT
.,TRBJ1-4,few,TRBV5-1,CASSLAVGDDRQKLFF,TGCGCCAGCAGCTTGGCGGTTGGCGATGATAGGCAAAAACTGTTTTTT
.,TRBJ1-2,.,TRBV12-3/TRBV12-4,CASSFEINYGYTF,TGTGCCAGCAGTTTTGAGATTAACTATGGCTACACCTTC
.,TRBJ1-1,few,TRBV7-9,CASTGKGDTEAFF,TGTGCCAGCACCGGAAAAGGGGACACTGAAGCTTTCTTT
.,TRBJ2-5,.,TRBV7-9,CASSLALKETQYF,TGTGCCAGCAGCTTAGCGCTTAAGGAGACCCAGTACTTC
TRBD2,TRBJ2-5,.,TRBV3-1,CASSQDYGLVGQETQYF,TGTGCCAGCAGCCAAGATTACGGACTAGTGGGCCAAGAGACCCAGTACTTC
.,TRBJ2-3,once,TRBV21-1,CASSKTPGQVGHADTQYF,TGTGCCAGCAGCAAAACCCCGGGACAGGTCGGGCATGCAGATACGCAGTATTTT
.,TRBJ2-7,.,TRBV7-9,CASSEGTLFYEQYF,TGTGCCAGCAGCGAAGGGACTCTATTTTACGAGCAGTACTTC
.,TRBJ1-5,.,TRBV20-1,CSASGQSNQPQHF,TGCAGTGCTAGTGGGCAGAGCAATCAGCCCCAGCATTTT
TRBD2,TRBJ2-7,.,TRBV7-2,CASSATSGRSYEQYF,TGTGCCAGCAGCGCCACTAGCGGGCGCTCCTACGAGCAGTACTTC
TRBD1,TRBJ2-1,few,TRBV7-2,CASSPGTGGIGQFF,TGTGCCAGCAGTCCCGGGACAGGGGGTATTGGGCAGTTCTTC
.,TRBJ2-1,many,TRBV30,CAWQPGVNEQFF,TGTGCCTGGCAACCGGGGGTGAATGAGCAGTTCTTC
TRBD2,TRBJ2-7,.,TRBV5-4,CASSASGAKFSYEQYF,TGTGCCAGCAGCGCTAGCGGGGCAAAATTCTCCTACGAGCAGTACTTC
.,TRBJ2-7,.,TRBV20-1,CSATLGEQYF,TGCAGTGCCACGCTAGGCGAGCAGTACTTC
TRBD2,TRBJ2-1,.,TRBV10-1,CASSGTSGGNEQFF,TGCGCCAGCAGTGGGACTAGCGGGGGTAATGAGCAGTTCTTC
.,TRBJ2-7,many,TRBV7-9,CASSPGGDYEQYF,TGTGCCAGCAGTCCGGGTGGAGACTACGAGCAGTACTTC
.,TRBJ1-4,.,TRBV9,CASSAINANEKLFF,TGTGCCAGCAGCGCCATCAATGCTAATGAAAAACTGTTTTTT
TRBD2,TRBJ2-5,few,TRBV5-1,CASSSTATSGETQYF,TGCGCCAGCAGCTCGACCGCGACTAGCGGAGAGACCCAGTACTTC